The next 21 T cell receptor beta chains were all read from a single sample in a study of blood T cell repertoires in COVID-19. Profiling relied on immunoSEQ multiplex PCR, and the TCRdb table lists in-frame clones only, not all of them. The repertoire holds approximately 100,000 clones, with about 91% as singletons. Sequenced material: peripheral blood. These receptors came from a man aged 45-60 years with acute or convalescent COVID-19.

V usage is TRBV2 and J usage is TRBJ2-2; 7 bases are a match to TRBD2. Germline CDR1 is SNHLY and CDR2 is FYNNEI. Unmatched junction bases numbered 15, after V lost 10 bases and J lost 4 bases. The CDR3 sequence is 16 residues long. CDR3 bases: TGTGCCATCTACCTAATGGGGGTAGCGGGCACCGGGGAGCTGTTTTTT. Translation gives CAIYLMGVAGTGELFF.

The J gene is TRBJ1-1, the V gene TRBV30; TRBD1 agrees at 12 bases. The CDR3 contains 15 residues. J was trimmed by 8 bases and V by 2 bases; bases with no gene match: 9. Germline-derived CDR1 and CDR2 are GTSNPN and SVGIG (reference sequence). The CDR3 coding sequence is TGTGCCTGGAGTACAGCCGGGACAGGGGGCACCGAAGCTTTCTTT. Translated, it gives CAWSTAGTGGTEAFF.

The chain employs TRBV5-6 and TRBJ2-1, with TRBD1 matching over 8 bases. The CDR3 has 15 residues. The V gene end was trimmed by 4 bases and the J gene end by 3 bases; junction bases not matched to a gene: 6. Per germline, CDR1 SGHDT and CDR2 YYEEEE. The CDR3 nucleotides read TGTGCCAGCAGCGGCCCGGGACAGGTCTACAATGAGCAGTTCTTC. Translated: CASSGPGQVYNEQFF.

V is TRBV24-1 and J is TRBJ2-2; 10 nucleotides match TRBD1. CDR1 is KGHDR, CDR2 SFDVKD, per germline. Unmatched junction bases numbered 2, after V lost 2 bases and J lost 3 bases. The CDR3 runs to 16 residues. In DNA form, the CDR3 reads TGTGCCACCAGTGATTCGGGGACAGGGGACACCGGGGAGCTGTTTTTT. It specifies CATSDSGTGDTGELFF.

The chain carries TRBV3-1 (or the pseudogene TRBV3-2) and TRBJ1-4; perhaps TRBD1 as D (6 bases). The CDR3 sequence is 14 residues long. V gave up 4 bases and J gave up 11 bases, with 17 bases separating them. Germline-derived CDR1 and CDR2 are LGHDT and YNNKEL (reference sequence). DNA for the CDR3: TGTGCCAGCAGCCTGACGGGGGGGGCCTTTAAACTGTTTTTT. Its translation: CASSLTGGAFKLFF.

This clone was seen only once. This chain uses TRBV6-5 with TRBJ2-5; the match to TRBD1 covers 9 bases. The CDR3 contains 14 residues. Per the germline V gene, CDR1 is MNHEY and CDR2 is SVGAGI. V lost 6 bases, J lost 1 base, and 3 bases stayed unmatched. CDR3 residues: CASRGTGLQETQYF. Here the CDR3 DNA reads TGTGCCAGCAGGGGGACAGGGCTCCAAGAGACCCAGTACTTC.

The chain links TRBV5-1 to TRBJ2-6; 8 nucleotides match TRBD1. Per the germline V gene, CDR1 is SGHRS and CDR2 is YFSETQ. This CDR3 contains 16 residues. The V segment lost 4 bases and the J segment 6 bases; nucleotides outside the gene matches: 9. This chain's CDR3 is CASSAQGARLANVLTF. In DNA form, the CDR3 reads TGCGCCAGCAGCGCCCAGGGGGCGCGATTGGCCAACGTCCTGACTTTC.

The chain combines TRBV3-1 (or the pseudogene TRBV3-2) with TRBJ2-1; the D gene is possibly TRBD2 (6 bases). The V gene lost 3 bases and the J gene lost 7 bases, with 16 bases spanning the gap. The CDR3 has 15 residues. Germline CDR1 LGHDT, CDR2 YNNKEL (reference sequence). This CDR3 is CASSHSRGFGNEQFF. The CDR3 DNA reads TGTGCCAGCAGCCACTCCCGGGGGTTTGGGAATGAGCAGTTCTTC.

This chain links TRBV5-4 with TRBJ2-2, with 9 nucleotides matching TRBD2. The ends lost 0 bases at V and 6 bases at J; junction bases unmatched: 6. The CDR3 is 16 amino acids. Germline CDR1 and CDR2: SGHNT and YYREEE (reference sequence). DNA for the CDR3: TGTGCCAGCAGCTTGGGCGGGGGGGCCGCGTCCGGGGAGCTGTTTTTT. This sequence encodes CASSLGGGAASGELFF.

The CDR3: CASSYQNYGYTF. The CDR3 region has the DNA TGTGCCAGCAGTTACCAGAACTATGGCTACACCTTC. This chain joins TRBV6-2 or TRBV6-3 and TRBJ1-2, with D uncertain. This CDR3 is 12 amino acids long. The germline V gene encodes CDR1 MNHEY and CDR2 SVGEGT. The V end lost 2 bases, the J end lost 2 bases, and 3 bases lay between the germline ends.

The chain carries TRBV19 and TRBJ2-1; 12 nucleotides agree with TRBD1. Germline CDR1 is LNHDA and CDR2 is SQIVND (reference sequence). V trimming: 2 bases; J trimming: 10 bases; junction bases outside the gene matches: 9. The CDR3 is made up of 16 amino acids. The CDR3 nucleotides read TGTGCCAGTAGTATATCTGGGGACAGGGGGCGTATGGAGCAGTTCTTC. Its protein product is CASSISGDRGRMEQFF.

This CDR3 is CSVSPGQRDTEAFF. The CDR3 DNA follows: TGCAGCGTCTCCCCGGGACAGAGAGACACTGAAGCTTTCTTT. This chain joins TRBV29-1 and TRBJ1-1, with 7 bases lining up with TRBD1. Germline V gives CDR1 SQVTM, CDR2 ANQGSEA. CDR3 length: 14 amino acids. Germline trimming cut 6 bases from V and 3 bases from J; bases unmatched to any gene: 10.

This chain joins TRBV5-4 and TRBJ2-3; 8 bases agree with TRBD2. Trimming removed 4 bases from V and 1 base from J; junction bases left unmatched: 11. This CDR3 is built from 17 residues. The germline gives CDR1 SGHNT, CDR2 YYREEE (reference sequence). DNA for the CDR3: TGTGCCAGCAGCGCCCAACTAGCGGAAGCGCGCACAGATACGCAGTATTTT. It specifies CASSAQLAEARTDTQYF.

The chain couples TRBV9 to TRBJ2-2; possible D gene TRBD1, 6 bases. V shed 0 bases and J shed 4 bases, with 7 bases lying between them. Germline V gene sequence: CDR1 SGDLS, CDR2 YYNGEE. CDR3 length: 14 residues. CDR3 nucleotide sequence: TGTGCCAGCAGCGTAGTAGGGGGCACCGGGGAGCTGTTTTTT. Translated: CASSVVGGTGELFF.

V is TRBV4-2 and J is TRBJ2-3, with 14 bases lining up with TRBD2. After removal of 0 bases from V and 0 bases from J, the junction contained 5 bases not matched to a gene. In germline, CDR1 is LGHNA, CDR2 YNFKEQ. This CDR3 spans 19 amino acids. Here the CDR3 reads CASSQESTSGGVSTDTQYF. CDR3 bases: TGTGCCAGCAGCCAAGAATCGACTAGCGGGGGGGTCAGCACAGATACGCAGTATTTT.

The count of this clone is one. The V gene is TRBV27, the J gene TRBJ2-7; 7 bases are shared with TRBD2. Germline V gene data show CDR1 as MNHEY and CDR2 as SMNVEV (reference sequence). The CDR3 runs to 12 residues. V was clipped by 5 bases and J by 6 bases; unmatched bases: 4. The CDR3 sequence is CASSAPGGEQYF. As DNA, the CDR3 is TGTGCCAGCAGTGCACCGGGGGGCGAGCAGTACTTC.

The chain recombines TRBV9 with TRBJ2-3; no reliable D call. Germline lookup yields CDR1 SGDLS and CDR2 YYNGEE. The CDR3 spans 14 residues. The V and J ends lost 3 bases and 2 bases respectively, with 10 bases between them. CDR3 coding DNA: TGTGCCAGCAGCGGTCGACATTCCACAGATACGCAGTATTTT. It is translated as CASSGRHSTDTQYF.

The chain recombines TRBV13 with TRBJ1-6; tentative D call: TRBD1 (5 bases). Trimming removed 3 bases at V and 6 bases at J, with 9 bases between. Germline CDR1 and CDR2: PRHDT and FYEKMQ (reference sequence). The CDR3 runs to 14 residues. The CDR3 reads CASSFGGVNSPLHF. DNA for the CDR3: TGTGCCAGCAGCTTCGGGGGGGTTAATTCACCCCTCCACTTT.

This clone has just one count. The rearrangement uses TRBV6-5 and TRBJ1-1; 7 positions match TRBD1. The CDR3 sequence is 15 residues long. Germline values: CDR1 MNHEY, CDR2 SVGAGI. V lost 6 bases and J lost 1; bases outside the gene matches: 8. This CDR3 is CASRLAGQRNTEAFF. The CDR3 bases are TGTGCCAGCAGGTTGGCGGGACAGAGGAACACTGAAGCTTTCTTT.

J is TRBJ1-5 and V is TRBV19; 7 nucleotides agree with TRBD1. The CDR3 is 13 residues long. CDR1 is LNHDA and CDR2 is SQIVND in the germline V gene (reference sequence). The ends lost 8 bases at V and 4 bases at J; junction bases unmatched: 5. CDR3 sequence (DNA): TGTGCCAGTCACGACAGGGAGAATCAGCCCCAGCATTTT. It specifies CASHDRENQPQHF.

V gene TRBV5-1 combines with J gene TRBJ1-1, with D possibly TRBD1 on 5 matching bases. CDR3 length: 15 amino acids. The V end lost 4 bases, the J end lost 2 bases, and 15 bases lay between the germline ends. Germline V gives CDR1 SGHRS, CDR2 YFSETQ. CDR3 residues: CASSRGRDPNTEAFF. The CDR3 coding sequence is TGCGCCAGCAGCCGGGGGAGGGACCCCAACACTGAAGCTTTCTTT.